The T cell receptor (beta chain) under discussion was sequenced for a study of T cells in Graves' hyperthyroidism and ophthalmopathy. Patients aged 18 to 65 with hyperthyroidism were newly diagnosed, with duration under 2 months. The source of the PBMCs was 8 to 10 ml of fresh peripheral blood. Germline loops: CDR1 LGHDT, CDR2 YNNKEL (reference sequence). This CDR3 contains 14 residues. Trimming at V came to 8 bases and at J to 4 bases, leaving 8 bases not matched to a gene. Study outcomes and limitations: Ophthalmopathy stood apart from stable hyperthyroidism in a 13 V-J model.

This clonotype came up many times. What it recognizes is unknown. TCR beta CDR3 sequences were amplified from RNA transcripts. RT-PCR in the first round (using the HTBI primer set) targeted the TCR CDR3. TCRdb called the multiplex PCR reads again in MiXCR, with one record for every CDR3 protein. The sample records a few hundred thousand distinct CDR3 sequences, roughly 14% being singletons. This chain joins TRBV3-1 and TRBJ2-3; 8 bases are shared with TRBD2. This receptor was identified in a woman between 18 and 29 years old with Graves' hyperthyroidism that later progressed to Graves' ophthalmopathy. Sequencing used blood. The CDR3 loop is CASGPRLASDTQYF. CDR3 DNA: TGTGCCAGCGGACCCCGACTAGCGTCAGATACGCAGTATTTT.